This TCR beta chain was obtained from a study of vaccination and CD4 T cells after COVID-19. Researchers used the Oncomine TCR Beta short-read assay to sequence DNA from cultured CD4+ T cells. MiXCR, applied by TCRdb to the PCR reads, yields one record per CDR3 protein. The table records about 7,100 distinct CDR3 sequences, 66% of them present only once. This clonotype was detected once. Its antigen is unidentified. Regarding treatment: 10-day PBMC culture with coronavirus spike peptide pools or control peptides (ViraFEST assay). Per-well cultures of 2 million or so PBMCs received around 10 IU/ml IL-2 and about 9.1 ug/ml peptide pools. J lost 0 bases, V lost 1 base, and 1 base had no gene match. The CDR3 is 16 amino acids. The germline V gene encodes CDR1 SGHDT and CDR2 YYEEEE.

The receptor was isolated from a human donor who had recovered from COVID-19. This chain connects TRBV5-6 to TRBJ1-6, with 7 bases matching TRBD1. The source material was CD4+ T cells from blood, cultured in vitro. Here the CDR3 DNA reads TGTGCCAGCAGCTTGCGACAGGGCTCCTATAATTCACCCCTCCACTTT. It yields the protein CASSLRQGSYNSPLHF.